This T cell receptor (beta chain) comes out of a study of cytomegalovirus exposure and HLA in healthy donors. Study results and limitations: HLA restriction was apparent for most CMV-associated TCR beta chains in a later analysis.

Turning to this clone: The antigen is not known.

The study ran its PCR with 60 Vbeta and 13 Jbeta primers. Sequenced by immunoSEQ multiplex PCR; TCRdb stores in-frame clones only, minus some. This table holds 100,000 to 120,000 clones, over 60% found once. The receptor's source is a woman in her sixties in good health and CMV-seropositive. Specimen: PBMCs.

CDR3 nucleotide sequence: TGTGCCAGCAGCTATAGACAGGCAGGCGGAAACACCATATATTTT. This codes for CASSYRQAGGNTIYF. V usage is TRBV6-5 and J usage is TRBJ1-3; the D gene is possibly TRBD1 (6 bases). The ends were cut back, 6 bases at V and 4 bases at J, with 16 bases in the middle. CDR3 length: 15 amino acids. Germline V CDR1 and CDR2: MNHEY, SVGAGI.